Listed below are T cell receptor beta chains from one sample, sequenced in a study of vaccination and CD4 T cells after COVID-19. Each CDR3 protein is one row after TCRdb ran MiXCR on the PCR reads. The sample lists more than 13,000 distinct CDR3 sequences; about 24% were seen once. These TCRs are of unknown antigen specificity. Sample: CD4+ T cells from blood, cultured in vitro, taken after SARS-CoV-2 vaccination. The origin of the receptors is a human donor who had recovered from COVID-19. Both conserved end residues are part of each CDR3. D genes are given only for firm matches. Not every row has a clone size; where given, it reads once, few, many or a size class.

d_call clone_size j_call cdr3_length v_call cdr3_aa cdr3_nt
- medium-sized TRBJ1-2 12 TRBV6-5 CASSYHNGGYTF TGTGCCAGCAGTTATCACAACGGTGGCTACACCTTC
- - TRBJ2-3 14 TRBV6-2/TRBV6-3 CASSLSQGVDTQYF TGTGCCAGCAGTCTAAGCCAGGGAGTGGATACGCAGTATTTT
TRBD1 few TRBJ2-2 14 TRBV6-1 CASSQRQGAGELFF TGTGCCAGCAGCCAACGTCAGGGGGCAGGGGAGCTGTTTTTT
- - TRBJ1-2 14 TRBV2 CASSEGEVTSGYTF TGTGCCAGCAGTGAGGGGGAGGTGACATCCGGCTACACCTTC
TRBD1 few TRBJ2-2 12 TRBV30 CAWSRGTGELFF TGTGCCTGGAGCAGGGGGACCGGGGAGCTGTTTTTT
- - TRBJ1-1 17 TRBV27 CASSLRRTGLPNTEAFF TGTGCCAGCAGCCTAAGACGGACGGGACTCCCGAACACTGAAGCTTTCTTT
TRBD1 few TRBJ2-1 14 TRBV7-2 CASRLTGENNEQFF TGTGCCAGCAGACTAACAGGGGAAAACAATGAGCAGTTCTTC
TRBD2 medium-sized TRBJ2-3 14 TRBV15 CATGRGGWVDTQYF TGTGCCACCGGACGCGGGGGGTGGGTTGATACGCAGTATTTT
TRBD2 few TRBJ2-1 15 TRBV20-1 CSARRGTSGSIEQFF TGCAGTGCTCGTAGGGGGACTAGCGGGAGTATTGAGCAGTTCTTC
- - TRBJ2-1 17 TRBV5-1 CASSSQLTPGTHNEQFF TGCGCCAGCAGCAGCCAACTGACCCCAGGGACTCACAATGAGCAGTTCTTC
- - TRBJ2-1 10 TRBV2 CASSRLEQFF TGTGCCAGCAGTAGACTAGAGCAGTTCTTC
TRBD2 - TRBJ2-1 22 TRBV7-9 CASSLAGGASGSRRRPWHEQFF TGTGCCAGCAGCTTAGCTGGGGGCGCTAGCGGGAGCCGCAGGAGGCCCTGGCATGAGCAGTTCTTC
TRBD2 once TRBJ2-7 14 TRBV7-9 CAGAPSGLKSEQYF TGTGCCGGCGCCCCGTCGGGACTAAAATCCGAGCAGTACTTC
TRBD2 - TRBJ2-5 19 TRBV28 CASRTGLAGGQRLRETQYF TGTGCCAGCAGGACCGGACTAGCGGGAGGTCAAAGACTAAGGGAGACCCAGTACTTC
TRBD1 few TRBJ2-3 13 TRBV20-1 CSAAGGAADTQYF TGCAGTGCCGCAGGGGGCGCCGCAGATACGCAGTATTTT
TRBD2 - TRBJ2-7 15 TRBV27 CASSSGTSGSYEQYF TGTGCCAGCAGCTCCGGGACTAGCGGGTCCTACGAGCAGTACTTC
- few TRBJ2-2 11 TRBV19 CASQGFRELFF TGTGCCTCCCAGGGATTCCGGGAGCTGTTTTTT
- - TRBJ1-1 13 TRBV28 CAVLRSLNTEAFF TGTGCCGTCCTCCGGTCCTTGAACACTGAAGCTTTCTTT
- - TRBJ2-4 15 TRBV6-2/TRBV6-3 CASSSLRQYKNIQYF TGTGCCAGCAGTTCCCTCAGACAGTACAAAAACATTCAGTACTTC
- few TRBJ2-6 19 TRBV7-2 CASSLIFRPQGSGANVLTF TGTGCCAGCAGCTTAATTTTCAGACCTCAGGGGTCTGGGGCCAACGTCCTGACTTTC
TRBD1 few TRBJ1-5 15 TRBV27 CASSQMDRGHQPQHF TGTGCCAGCAGTCAAATGGACAGGGGACATCAGCCCCAGCATTTT
TRBD1 - TRBJ1-4 15 TRBV28 CASSPPGQEREKLFF TGTGCCAGCAGTCCTCCGGGACAGGAACGTGAAAAACTGTTTTTT
- - TRBJ2-1 16 TRBV18 CASSPGSGGPYNEQFF TGTGCCAGCTCACCCGGGAGTGGCGGGCCCTACAATGAGCAGTTCTTC
TRBD1 few TRBJ1-1 15 TRBV6-2/TRBV6-3 CASSPSGQGNTEAFF TGTGCCAGCAGCCCCTCGGGACAGGGGAACACTGAAGCTTTCTTT
- - TRBJ1-4 16 TRBV20-1 CSARWGRGRGGEKLFF TGCAGTGCTAGATGGGGAAGGGGCAGGGGTGGTGAAAAACTGTTTTTT
- - TRBJ2-5 14 TRBV20-1 CSAIPVGRQETQYF TGCAGTGCTATTCCAGTGGGCCGTCAAGAGACCCAGTACTTC
- - TRBJ2-5 17 TRBV7-9 CASSLATKQGFVETQYF TGTGCCAGCAGCTTAGCTACCAAACAGGGATTCGTAGAGACCCAGTACTTC
- medium-sized TRBJ1-2 15 TRBV6-2/TRBV6-3 CASSPGAGRSYGYTF TGTGCCAGCAGTCCAGGGGCAGGTCGGAGCTATGGCTACACCTTC
TRBD1 - TRBJ2-1 11 TRBV20-1 CSARGQGGQFF TGCAGTGCTAGGGGACAGGGGGGGCAGTTCTTC
TRBD1 - TRBJ2-3 17 TRBV7-9 CASSLDSSRTGGYTQYF TGTGCCAGCAGCTTAGATTCCTCCAGGACAGGGGGGTATACGCAGTATTTT
- - TRBJ2-3 16 TRBV6-5 CASSYVVHGSTDTQYF TGTGCCAGCAGTTACGTTGTTCACGGGAGCACAGATACGCAGTATTTT
TRBD1 - TRBJ2-1 15 TRBV30 CAWSARTGAFNEQFF TGTGCCTGGAGCGCTAGGACAGGGGCCTTTAATGAGCAGTTCTTC
- few TRBJ1-5 16 TRBV5-6 CASSYRRWGGNQPQHF TGTGCCAGCAGCTATCGGCGGTGGGGGGGCAATCAGCCCCAGCATTTT
- - TRBJ2-7 14 TRBV19 CASKARNTAYEQYF TGTGCCAGTAAGGCGAGGAACACCGCCTACGAGCAGTACTTC
TRBD2 few TRBJ2-7 15 TRBV7-2 CASSSTSGSSYEQYF TGTGCCAGCAGCTCCACTAGCGGGAGTTCGTACGAGCAGTACTTC
- few TRBJ2-1 14 TRBV7-2 CASSLRRRVAEQFF TGTGCCAGCAGCTTACGTCGGCGCGTTGCTGAGCAGTTCTTC
TRBD1 - TRBJ2-5 12 TRBV28 CASCRGPETQYF TGTGCCAGCTGTAGGGGGCCGGAGACCCAGTACTTC
- few TRBJ1-1 13 TRBV7-2 CAIPLSGYTEAFF TGTGCCATCCCCTTGTCAGGGTACACTGAAGCTTTCTTT
TRBD1 few TRBJ2-2 15 TRBV2 CASATNRGSGGELFF TGTGCCAGCGCAACTAACAGGGGATCGGGCGGGGAGCTGTTTTTT
- - TRBJ1-4 15 TRBV20-1 CSARGGFGANEKLFF TGCAGTGCTAGAGGGGGATTTGGGGCTAATGAAAAACTGTTTTTT
- few TRBJ1-2 15 TRBV12-3/TRBV12-4 CASASGGYWTNGYTF TGTGCCAGCGCCTCCGGGGGGTATTGGACAAATGGCTACACCTTC
- - TRBJ2-5 14 TRBV6-2/TRBV6-3 CASSEGVVGGTQYF TGTGCCAGCAGTGAGGGAGTGGTCGGGGGGACCCAGTACTTC